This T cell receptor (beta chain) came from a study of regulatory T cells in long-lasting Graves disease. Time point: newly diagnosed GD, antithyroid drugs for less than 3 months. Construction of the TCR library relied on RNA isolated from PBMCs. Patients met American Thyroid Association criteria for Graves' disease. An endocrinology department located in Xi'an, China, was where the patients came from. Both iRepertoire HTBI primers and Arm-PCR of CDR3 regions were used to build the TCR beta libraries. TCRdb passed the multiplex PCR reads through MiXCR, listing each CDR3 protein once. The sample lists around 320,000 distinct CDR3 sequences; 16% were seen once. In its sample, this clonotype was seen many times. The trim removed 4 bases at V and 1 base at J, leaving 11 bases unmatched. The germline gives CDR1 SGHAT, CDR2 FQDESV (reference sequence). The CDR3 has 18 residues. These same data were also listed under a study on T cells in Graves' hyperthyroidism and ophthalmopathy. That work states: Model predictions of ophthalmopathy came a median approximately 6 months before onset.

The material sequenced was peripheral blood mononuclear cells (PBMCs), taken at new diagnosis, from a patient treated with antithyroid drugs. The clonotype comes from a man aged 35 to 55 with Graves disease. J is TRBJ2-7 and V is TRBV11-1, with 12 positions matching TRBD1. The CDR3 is CASSSSRDRGQGSYEQYF. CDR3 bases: TGTGCCAGCAGCTCATCCCGGGACAGGGGGCAGGGATCCTACGAGCAGTACTTC.